One T cell receptor beta chain is described in this entry. The assay was carried out at the deep level. An even split of each subset's genomic DNA across several immunoSEQ plates was performed. TCRdb's copy holds only in-frame clones and misses some; the assay was immunoSEQ multiplex PCR. The data show roughly 1,500,000 clones, approximately 98.5% seen once. CD4+ cells yielded CD45RA+ naive and CD45RA-negative memory subsets. The entry originates in a study of shared clonotypes between healthy human individuals. For the study at large: CD4 naive and CD4 memory each took three plates per donor, while CD8 naive took two and CD8 memory one.

Trimming removed 0 bases from V and 2 bases from J, with 5 bases in between. Germline CDR1 reads SGHAT; CDR2 reads FQNNGV. The length of the CDR3 is 14 residues. The source material was naive CD4+ T cells sorted from blood. The subset is: CD45RA+ positively selected. V is TRBV11-2 and J is TRBJ2-1; no reliable D call. The receptor was isolated from a man aged 25-40 years in good health. The CDR3 sequence is CASSLDAAYNEQFF. The CDR3, as DNA: TGTGCCAGCAGCTTAGATGCGGCCTACAATGAGCAGTTCTTC. The full variable domain, completed using reference TRBV11-2 and TRBJ2-1, is EAGVAQSPRYKIIEKRQSVAFWCNPISGHATLYWYQQILGQGPKLLIQFQNNGVVDDSQLPKDRFSAERLKGVDSTLKIQPAKLEDSAVYLCASSLDAAYNEQFFGPGTRLTVL.